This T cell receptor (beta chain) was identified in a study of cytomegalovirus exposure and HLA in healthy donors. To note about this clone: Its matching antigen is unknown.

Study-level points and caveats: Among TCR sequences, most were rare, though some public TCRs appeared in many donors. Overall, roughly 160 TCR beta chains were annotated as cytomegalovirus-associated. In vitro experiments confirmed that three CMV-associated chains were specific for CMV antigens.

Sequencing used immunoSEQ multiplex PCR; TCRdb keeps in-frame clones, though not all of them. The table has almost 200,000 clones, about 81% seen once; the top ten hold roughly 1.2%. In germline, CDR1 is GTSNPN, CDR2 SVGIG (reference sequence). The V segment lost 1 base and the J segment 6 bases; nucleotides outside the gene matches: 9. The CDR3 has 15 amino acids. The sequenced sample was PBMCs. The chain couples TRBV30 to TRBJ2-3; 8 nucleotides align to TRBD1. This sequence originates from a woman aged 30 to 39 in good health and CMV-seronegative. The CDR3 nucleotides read TGTGCCTGGAGTGGGCAGGGGGCCCCCACGGATACGCAGTATTTT. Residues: CAWSGQGAPTDTQYF.